This TCR beta chain was captured by sequencing in a study of cytomegalovirus exposure and HLA in healthy donors. General study points: Some public TCRs appeared in many individuals, while most sequences were rare. Later analysis showed TCR association rates varying by HLA locus, highest for DRB1 and lowest for HLA-C. It was taken for granted in presence/absence analyses that sequencing depth across donors was roughly uniform. Most likely, a cluster of highly shared sequence variants arose as a sequencing artifact.

The PCR made use of 60 Vbeta and 13 Jbeta primers. TCRdb's table, derived via immunoSEQ multiplex PCR, lists solely in-frame clones and lacks some. Of roughly 280,000 clones listed, roughly 70% are singletons. Of note for this clone: Its matching antigen is unknown.

This CDR3 has 16 amino acids. The germline V gene has CDR1 PRHDT and CDR2 FYEKMQ (reference sequence). J was trimmed by 9 bases and V by 1 base; bases with no gene match: 10. The clonotype originates from a female donor in good health and CMV-seronegative. The sample consisted of PBMCs. This chain connects TRBV13 to TRBJ2-1, with 9 bases identical to TRBD2. The CDR3 loop reads CASSLDPSGRIIEQFF. CDR3 nucleotide sequence: TGTGCCAGCAGCTTAGACCCCAGCGGGAGGATTATTGAGCAGTTCTTC.